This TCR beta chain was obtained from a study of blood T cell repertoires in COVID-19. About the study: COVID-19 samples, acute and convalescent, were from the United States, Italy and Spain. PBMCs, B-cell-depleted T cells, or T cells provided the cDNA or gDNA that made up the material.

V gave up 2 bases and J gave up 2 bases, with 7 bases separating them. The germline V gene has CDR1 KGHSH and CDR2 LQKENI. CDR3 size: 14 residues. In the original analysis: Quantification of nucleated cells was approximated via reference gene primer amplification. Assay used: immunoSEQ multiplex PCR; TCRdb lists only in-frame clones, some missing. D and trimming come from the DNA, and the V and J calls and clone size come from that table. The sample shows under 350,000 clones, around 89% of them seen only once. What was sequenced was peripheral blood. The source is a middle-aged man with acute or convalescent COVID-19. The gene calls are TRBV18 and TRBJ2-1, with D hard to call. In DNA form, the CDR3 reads TGTGCCAGCTCACCAGGCCTCGCCTACAATGAGCAGTTCTTC. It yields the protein CASSPGLAYNEQFF.